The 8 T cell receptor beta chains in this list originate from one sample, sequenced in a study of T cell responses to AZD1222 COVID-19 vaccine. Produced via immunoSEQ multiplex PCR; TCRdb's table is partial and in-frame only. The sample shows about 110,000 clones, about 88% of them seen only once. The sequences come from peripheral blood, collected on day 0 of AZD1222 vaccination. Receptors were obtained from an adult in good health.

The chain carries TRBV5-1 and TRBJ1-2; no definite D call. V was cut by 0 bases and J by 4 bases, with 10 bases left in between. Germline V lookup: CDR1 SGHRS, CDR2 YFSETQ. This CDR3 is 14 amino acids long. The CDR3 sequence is CASSLEGILYGYTF. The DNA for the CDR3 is TGCGCCAGCAGCTTGGAAGGGATCCTCTATGGCTACACCTTC.

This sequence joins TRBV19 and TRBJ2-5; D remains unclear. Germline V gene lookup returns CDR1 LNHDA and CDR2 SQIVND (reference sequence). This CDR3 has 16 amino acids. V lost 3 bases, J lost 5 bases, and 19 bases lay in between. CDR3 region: CASSIDRSASRETQYF. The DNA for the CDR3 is TGTGCCAGTAGTATCGATAGGTCAGCCTCAAGGGAGACCCAGTACTTC.

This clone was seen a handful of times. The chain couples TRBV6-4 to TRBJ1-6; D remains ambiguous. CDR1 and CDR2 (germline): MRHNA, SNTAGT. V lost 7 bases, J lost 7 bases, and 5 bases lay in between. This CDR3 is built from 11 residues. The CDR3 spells CASIRNSPLHF. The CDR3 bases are TGTGCCAGCATAAGGAATTCACCCCTCCACTTT.

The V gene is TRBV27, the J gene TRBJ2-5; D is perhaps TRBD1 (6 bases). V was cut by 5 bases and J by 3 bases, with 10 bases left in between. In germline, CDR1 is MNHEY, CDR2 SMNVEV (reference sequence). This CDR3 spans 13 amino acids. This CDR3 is CASSVGTKETQYF. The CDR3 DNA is TGTGCCAGCAGTGTGGGGACAAAAGAGACCCAGTACTTC.

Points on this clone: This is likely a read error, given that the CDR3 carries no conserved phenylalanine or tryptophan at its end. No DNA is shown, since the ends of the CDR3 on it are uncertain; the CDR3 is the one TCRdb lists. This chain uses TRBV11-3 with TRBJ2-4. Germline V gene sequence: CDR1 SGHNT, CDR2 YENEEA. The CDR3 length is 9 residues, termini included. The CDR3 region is CASSLDHAC.

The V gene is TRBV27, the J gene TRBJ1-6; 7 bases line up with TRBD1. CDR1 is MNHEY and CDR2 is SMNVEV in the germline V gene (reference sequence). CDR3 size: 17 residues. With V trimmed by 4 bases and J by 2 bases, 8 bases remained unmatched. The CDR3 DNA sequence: TGTGCCAGCAGTTCAGACACAGGGGTACCCTATAATTCACCCCTCCACTTT. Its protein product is CASSSDTGVPYNSPLHF.

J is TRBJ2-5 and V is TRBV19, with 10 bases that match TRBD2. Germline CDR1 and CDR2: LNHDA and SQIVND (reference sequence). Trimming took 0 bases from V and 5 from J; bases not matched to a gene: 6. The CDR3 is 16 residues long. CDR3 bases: TGTGCCAGTAGTATAGAGCTAGCGGGAGCAAGGGAGACCCAGTACTTC. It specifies CASSIELAGARETQYF.

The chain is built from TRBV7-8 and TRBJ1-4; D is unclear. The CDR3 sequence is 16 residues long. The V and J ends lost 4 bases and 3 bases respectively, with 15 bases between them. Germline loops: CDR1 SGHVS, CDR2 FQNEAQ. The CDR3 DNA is TGTGCCAGCAGCTCTTGGAGGGCACAGCCTAATGAAAAACTGTTTTTT. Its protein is CASSSWRAQPNEKLFF.